These 24 T cell receptor beta chains originate from one sample sequenced in a study of T cell responses to AZD1222 COVID-19 vaccine. Generated by immunoSEQ multiplex PCR, the TCRdb table keeps only in-frame clones and is missing some. The table shows about 86,000 clones, with about 88% occurring only once. Sequences were derived from peripheral blood, sampled 28 days after the second AZD1222 dose. The origin of the receptors is an adult who received the AZD1222 COVID-19 vaccine.

The gene calls are TRBV7-9 and TRBJ1-1, with D hard to call. This CDR3 contains 18 residues. V was cut by 3 bases and J by 1 base, with 21 bases left in between. CDR1 is SEHNR, CDR2 FQNEAQ, per germline (reference sequence). CDR3 amino acids: CASSFAPIGSRENTEAFF. In DNA, the CDR3 is TGTGCCAGCAGCTTCGCCCCCATCGGATCTCGGGAGAACACTGAAGCTTTCTTT. The complete variable domain, with remaining parts taken from reference TRBV7-9 and TRBJ1-1, reads DTGVSQNPRHKITKRGQNVTFRCDPISEHNRLYWYRQTLGQGPEFLTYFQNEAQLEKSRLLSDRFSAERPKGSFSTLEIQRTEQGDSAMYLCASSFAPIGSRENTEAFFGQGTRLTVV.

This clone was detected only a few times. The rearrangement links TRBV7-6 to TRBJ2-1; no reliable D call. The CDR3 totals 16 residues. Trimming cost V 0 bases and J 2 bases, with 11 bases left between them. CDR1 and CDR2 (germline): SGHVS, FNYEAQ. The CDR3 nucleotides are TGTGCCAGCAGCTTAGCGGCACTCCGAACCTACAATGAGCAGTTCTTC. This codes for CASSLAALRTYNEQFF.

The V and J genes are TRBV15 and TRBJ1-5; D ambiguous. V was shortened by 9 bases and J by 5 bases, with 23 bases between the two germline ends. The CDR3 covers 16 residues. Germline lookup yields CDR1 LNHNV and CDR2 YYDKDF (reference sequence). The chain's CDR3 is CATWVRSMVLDQPQHF. CDR3 nucleotides: TGTGCCACGTGGGTCCGATCGATGGTATTGGATCAGCCCCAGCATTTT.

The chain has TRBV18 and TRBJ2-1, with a tentative D call TRBD2 (6 bases). V gave up 4 bases and J gave up 6 bases, with 13 bases separating them. The CDR3 has 14 amino acids. Germline V lookup: CDR1 KGHSH, CDR2 LQKENI. In DNA, the CDR3 is TGTGCCAGCTCACTTCAGAGTAGCGGCAATGAGCAGTTCTTC. Its translation: CASSLQSSGNEQFF.

The chain links TRBV15 to TRBJ2-7, with 8 bases matching TRBD1. After removal of 3 bases from V and 5 bases from J, the junction contained 12 bases not matched to a gene. Per the germline V gene, CDR1 is LNHNV and CDR2 is YYDKDF (reference sequence). The CDR3 sequence is 16 residues long. The CDR3: CATSSPRQGPFNEQYF. The DNA for the CDR3 is TGTGCCACCAGCAGTCCCAGACAGGGGCCTTTCAACGAGCAGTACTTC.

This clone appeared once. The CDR3 DNA is TGTGCCAGCACATTACTGCGGAACACTGAAGCTTTCTTT. This codes for CASTLLRNTEAFF. The V gene is TRBV13, the J gene TRBJ1-1, with D hard to call. The CDR3 is 13 residues long. CDR1 is PRHDT, CDR2 FYEKMQ, per germline (reference sequence). With 7 bases removed from V and 1 base from J, the gap between germline ends came to 10 bases.

This chain joins TRBV27 and TRBJ2-1; D call uncertain. The CDR3 loop spans 13 amino acids. Germline V lookup: CDR1 MNHEY, CDR2 SMNVEV (reference sequence). V shed 1 base and J shed 2 bases, with 3 bases lying between them. The CDR3 DNA reads as TGTGCCAGCAGTTTATGGCCCTACAATGAGCAGTTCTTC. Amino acid sequence: CASSLWPYNEQFF.

The genes are TRBV6-6 and TRBJ2-5, with 8 bases lining up with TRBD2. V lost 8 bases to trimming and J lost 5 bases; unmatched junction nucleotides: 10. CDR3 length: 14 residues. Germline values: CDR1 MNHNY, CDR2 SVGAGI (reference sequence). The CDR3 DNA is TGTGCCAGCTGCCGGGAGGGCCTCGGGGAGACCCAGTACTTC. It encodes CASCREGLGETQYF.

This chain connects TRBV6-2 or TRBV6-3 to TRBJ2-1, with 14 bases fitting TRBD2. The V segment lost 4 bases and the J segment 3 bases; nucleotides outside the gene matches: 2. The CDR3 consists of 16 residues. CDR1 is MNHEY and CDR2 is SVGEGT in the germline V gene. The CDR3 coding sequence is TGTGCCAGCAGTTGGGGACTAGCGGGAGACTACAATGAGCAGTTCTTC. Protein sequence: CASSWGLAGDYNEQFF.

In DNA, the CDR3 is TGTGCCAGCAGTTGGACTAGCCCCCTTGAGACCCAGTACTTC. It yields the protein CASSWTSPLETQYF. The V and J genes are TRBV25-1 and TRBJ2-5; TRBD2 agrees at 8 bases. Germline values: CDR1 MGHDK, CDR2 SYGVNS. The junction had 7 bases not matched to a gene; V was cut back by 5 bases and J by 5 bases. This CDR3 comprises 14 residues.

There are a few counts of this clone. The gene calls are TRBV21-1 and TRBJ2-7; TRBD1 was called by the table and not checked on the DNA. TRBV21-1 is labeled a pseudogene. The CDR3 runs to 15 residues. The CDR3 spells CASSSSYQGSYEQYF. CDR3 bases: TGTGCCAGCAGTTCCTCTTACCAGGGGTCCTACGAGCAGTACTTC.

This clone has only one observation. The V and J genes are TRBV6-2 or TRBV6-3 and TRBJ2-7; D unresolved. V lost 4 bases and J 0 bases, leaving 7 bases between the germline ends. The germline CDR1 and CDR2 sequences are MNHEY and SVGEGT. CDR3 length: 13 amino acids. CDR3 sequence (DNA): TGTGCCAGCAGTTTCCCCTCCTCCTACGAGCAGTACTTC. Its protein product is CASSFPSSYEQYF.

The genes are TRBV7-9 and TRBJ1-5; 7 bases match TRBD1. The length of the CDR3 is 15 residues. Germline V gene lookup returns CDR1 SEHNR and CDR2 FQNEAQ (reference sequence). The V segment lost 0 bases and the J segment 4 bases; nucleotides outside the gene matches: 3. The CDR3 loop reads CASSLAGGRNQPQHF. As DNA, the CDR3 is TGTGCCAGCAGCTTAGCAGGGGGCCGGAATCAGCCCCAGCATTTT.

V and J are TRBV27 and TRBJ1-5, with no clear D. V was shortened by 8 bases and J by 0 bases, with 17 bases between the two germline ends. The CDR3 length is 16 residues. The germline V gene has CDR1 MNHEY and CDR2 SMNVEV (reference sequence). CDR3 DNA sequence: TGTGCCAGCGCGGGCCGTACTGCATATAGCAATCAGCCCCAGCATTTT. Its translation is CASAGRTAYSNQPQHF.

This chain joins TRBV10-3 and TRBJ2-7, with TRBD1 identical over 7 bases. Germline CDR1 is ENHRY and CDR2 is SYGVKD. The CDR3 is 12 amino acids. V dropped 9 bases and J dropped 3; count of bases not matched to a gene: 5. As DNA, the CDR3 is TGTGCCATAGGACAGGCTAACTACGAGCAGTACTTC. It translates to CAIGQANYEQYF.

The chain uses TRBV11-2 and TRBJ1-3, with TRBD1 identical over 7 bases. Germline assignment: CDR1 SGHAT and CDR2 FQNNGV. The CDR3 length is 15 residues. V was clipped by 4 bases and J by 4 bases; unmatched bases: 7. The CDR3 nucleotides read TGTGCCAGCAGCTCAATACAGGGGTCAGGAAACACCATATATTTT. Translation: CASSSIQGSGNTIYF.

This clone showed up just once. The genes are TRBV12-1 and TRBJ2-1; the table's D call, TRBD2, has no DNA check behind it. TRBV12-1 is flagged as a pseudogene. CDR3 length: 11 residues. The CDR3 sequence is CSRELTNEQFF. CDR3 DNA: TGTAGCCGGGAGTTAACCAATGAGCAGTTCTTC.

The rearrangement links TRBV28 to TRBJ1-2; D ambiguous. Trimming pared 1 base from V and 0 bases from J, leaving 9 bases between. Germline V gene sequence: CDR1 MDHEN, CDR2 SYDVKM. The CDR3 has 15 residues. The DNA of the CDR3 is TGTGCCAGCAGTTTATTCGGGTCCACTAACTATGGCTACACCTTC. It encodes CASSLFGSTNYGYTF.

The chain couples TRBV14 to TRBJ2-7; 8 bases are a match to TRBD1. The CDR3 contains 14 residues. Germline values: CDR1 SGHDN, CDR2 FVKESK. V was clipped by 4 bases and J by 3 bases; unmatched bases: 5. The CDR3 reads CASSRRTGGYEQYF. CDR3 DNA: TGTGCCAGCAGCCGCCGCACAGGGGGCTACGAGCAGTACTTC. Complete variable domain (other parts from reference TRBV14 and TRBJ2-7): EAGVTQFPSHSVIEKGQTVTLRCDPISGHDNLYWYRRVMGKEIKFLLHFVKESKQDESGMPNNRFLAERTGGTYSTLKVQPAELEDSGVYFCASSRRTGGYEQYFGPGTRLTVT.

The chain links TRBV7-9 to TRBJ1-2; D gene uncertain. CDR3 size: 12 residues. Germline CDR1 is SEHNR and CDR2 is FQNEAQ (reference sequence). Trimming removed 10 bases at V and 4 bases at J, with 13 bases between. In DNA, the CDR3 is TGTGCCACCTATCAAGCTCTCTATGGCTACACCTTC. Amino acid sequence: CATYQALYGYTF.

This clone was seen a single time. The rearrangement links TRBV28 to TRBJ1-2; 7 bases map to TRBD1. The CDR3 sequence is 14 residues long. The trim removed 6 bases at V and 7 bases at J, leaving 11 bases unmatched. The germline CDR1 and CDR2 sequences are MDHEN and SYDVKM. The CDR3, as DNA: TGTGCCAGCAGCCTCGACAGGGTGTCGGGTGGCTACACCTTC. It encodes CASSLDRVSGGYTF.

The CDR3 DNA is TGTGCCAGCAGCGCATATAGCGGAGGGAGCTACAATGAGCAGTTCTTC. It codes for CASSAYSGGSYNEQFF. V gene TRBV7-8 combines with J gene TRBJ2-1; a weak D match, TRBD2 (6 bases). This CDR3 has 16 amino acids. Germline assignment: CDR1 SGHVS and CDR2 FQNEAQ. V gave up 5 bases and J gave up 3 bases, with 17 bases separating them.

V is TRBV5-1 and J is TRBJ2-1, with a possible D match to TRBD2 (5 bases). Germline CDR1 reads SGHRS; CDR2 reads YFSETQ. Between the trimmed V and J ends, which lost 0 bases and 10 bases, there was a span of 8 bases. The CDR3 contains 12 residues. CDR3 protein: CASSLGAGEQFF. DNA for the CDR3: TGCGCCAGCAGCTTGGGCGCGGGCGAGCAGTTCTTC.

This sequence joins TRBV18 and TRBJ1-3, with D uncertain. V lost 9 bases and J 0 bases, leaving 12 bases between the germline ends. The germline gives CDR1 KGHSH, CDR2 LQKENI. This CDR3 contains 14 residues. CDR3 sequence reads: CASLGDLSGNTIYF. CDR3 nucleotide sequence: TGTGCCAGTTTGGGCGACCTCTCTGGAAACACCATATATTTT.